Presented here are 5 T cell receptor beta chains from one specimen sequenced in a study of blood T cell repertoires in COVID-19. Here immunoSEQ multiplex PCR was the method, and the copy in TCRdb shows in-frame clones only, minus some. The sample comprises some 270,000 clones, roughly 85% of which are singletons, and 6.6% rests with the top ten. Sequenced: PBMCs or T cells enriched from blood (not recorded which). These TCRs come from a woman aged 45-60 years who had been exposed to COVID-19.

This sequence joins TRBV18 and TRBJ2-6; the match to TRBD1 covers 10 bases. The CDR3 length is 19 residues. The germline CDR1 and CDR2 sequences are KGHSH and LQKENI. After removal of 2 bases from V and 1 base from J, the junction contained 8 bases not matched to a gene. The CDR3 DNA follows: TGTGCCAGCTCACCATATCGACAGGGACAGGGGTCTGGGGCCAACGTCCTGACTTTC. Protein sequence: CASSPYRQGQGSGANVLTF.

The chain has TRBV19 and TRBJ2-7, with D possibly matching TRBD1 (6 bases). Trimming left V 6 bases short and J 1 base short, with 19 bases between. CDR1 and CDR2 from the germline V gene are LNHDA and SQIVND (reference sequence). The length of the CDR3 is 16 residues. The CDR3 nucleotides are TGTGCCAGTAGCGCCTCTACAGGGACGTATTCCTACGAGCAGTACTTC. Amino acids: CASSASTGTYSYEQYF. The full variable domain, with the rest looked up from reference TRBV19 and TRBJ2-7, is DGGITQSPKYLFRKEGQNVTLSCEQNLNHDAMYWYRQDPGQGLRLIYYSQIVNDFQKGDIAEGYSVSREKKESFPLTVTSAQKNPTAFYLCASSASTGTYSYEQYFGPGTRLTVT.

The rearrangement links TRBV6-1 to TRBJ2-2, with TRBD2 matching over 9 bases. The CDR3 loop spans 15 amino acids. The germline V gene encodes CDR1 MNHNS and CDR2 SASEGT. Trimming cost V 3 bases and J 7 bases; bases outside gene matches: 6. For the CDR3, the DNA is TGTGCCAGCAGTGAGACTAGCGGAAGCCGCGGGGAGCTGTTTTTT. Translation: CASSETSGSRGELFF.

V and J are TRBV28 and TRBJ1-2, with D possibly matching TRBD1 (6 bases). With 9 bases removed from V and 5 bases from J, the gap between germline ends came to 16 bases. Germline assignment: CDR1 MDHEN and CDR2 SYDVKM. This CDR3 region has 13 residues. CDR3 residues: CASQFRGIYGYTF. DNA of the CDR3: TGTGCCAGTCAATTCAGGGGCATTTATGGCTACACCTTC.

The chain employs TRBV11-2 and TRBJ2-1, with D possibly being TRBD1 (5 bases). Germline values: CDR1 SGHAT, CDR2 FQNNGV. V lost 2 bases and J lost 9, with 11 bases in between. The CDR3 has 13 residues. The CDR3 here is CASSLRRGAEQFF. CDR3 coding DNA: TGTGCCAGCAGCTTACGTAGGGGCGCTGAGCAGTTCTTC.